This T cell receptor (beta chain) was obtained from a study of siplizumab effects on memory and regulatory T cells. Study results and limitations: Siplizumab significantly brought down the alloreactive sequences that trace back to unstimulated CD4+ memory cells. Greater diversity than memory cells seemed evident in naive T cells, which also appeared to be major alloresponse contributors. Relative to controls at roughly 30%, mappable alloreactive CD4+ clones exhibited a mean Treg-derived proportion of approximately 62% with siplizumab.

Regarding this clone: Its antigen is not identified.

The table came from immunoSEQ multiplex PCR; TCRdb's copy has only in-frame clones and leaves some out. This table holds tens of thousands of clones, 80% to 90% found once. V lost 4 bases and J 3 bases, leaving 16 bases between the germline ends. The CDR3 totals 16 residues. Germline assignment: CDR1 SGHKS and CDR2 YYEKEE (reference sequence). Sequencing used Tregs sorted from blood. This sequence originates from a human donor in good health. The chain recombines TRBV5-5 with TRBJ1-4; perhaps TRBD1 as D (6 bases). The CDR3 nucleotides are TGTGCCAGCAGCCGGGGGAGGGGGAGTCCTAATGAAAAACTGTTTTTT. Translation gives CASSRGRGSPNEKLFF.